These 8 T cell receptor beta chains came from one sample sequenced in a study of blood T cell repertoires in COVID-19. Clones were sequenced by immunoSEQ multiplex PCR, and TCRdb holds only the in-frame ones, with some missing. The sample shows approximately 120,000 clones, around 80% of them seen only once. Specimen: peripheral blood. These receptors were collected from a human donor in a cohort sampled during active or convalescent COVID-19.

This chain links TRBV7-8 with TRBJ1-5; D gene ambiguous. There are 13 residues in the CDR3. V was clipped by 0 bases and J by 3 bases, with 3 bases between them. Germline V gene lookup returns CDR1 SGHVS and CDR2 FQNEAQ. The CDR3, as DNA: TGTGCCAGCAGCTTAGCCCTCAATCAGCCCCAGCATTTT. Its translation: CASSLALNQPQHF.

CDR3 sequence (DNA): TGTGCCACCAGTGATTCACTCGGGGCCGGGACAGGGGCGAACACCGGGGAGCTGTTTTTT. Translation: CATSDSLGAGTGANTGELFF. This chain joins TRBV24-1 and TRBJ2-2; 10 bases align to TRBD1. This CDR3 has 20 amino acids. Per the germline V gene, CDR1 is KGHDR and CDR2 is SFDVKD. The V segment lost 2 bases and the J segment 0 bases; nucleotides outside the gene matches: 11.

The V and J genes are TRBV27 and TRBJ2-7; TRBD1 is a possible D gene (6 bases). V was pared by 6 bases and J by 2 bases, with 17 bases between. CDR1 and CDR2 from the germline V gene are MNHEY and SMNVEV (reference sequence). This CDR3 is 15 amino acids long. In nucleotides, the CDR3 is TGTGCCAGCAGCCTCTTATGGGACACCACCTACGAGCAGTACTTC. Translating it yields CASSLLWDTTYEQYF.

The V call is TRBV5-1, the J call TRBJ2-7, with TRBD1 matching over 7 bases. CDR1 and CDR2 from the germline V gene are SGHRS and YFSETQ. CDR3 size: 16 residues. V shed 6 bases and J 3 bases; nucleotides not matched to a gene: 15. The CDR3 sequence: CASKVERQGSRYEQYF. CDR3 nucleotides: TGCGCCAGCAAGGTAGAACGACAGGGAAGCCGCTACGAGCAGTACTTC.

The gene calls are TRBV19 and TRBJ2-7; 7 bases fit TRBD2. Looked up from germline, CDR1 is LNHDA and CDR2 is SQIVND (reference sequence). CDR3 length equals 15 residues. J lost 4 bases, V lost 6 bases, and 12 bases had no gene match. The CDR3 sequence is CASSESTGLPYEQYF. Here the CDR3 DNA reads TGTGCCAGTAGCGAATCCACGGGACTACCGTACGAGCAGTACTTC.

J is TRBJ2-1 and V is TRBV5-1, with D tentatively TRBD1 (6 bases). This CDR3 has 16 amino acids. CDR1 is SGHRS and CDR2 is YFSETQ in the germline V gene. V was clipped by 0 bases and J by 1 base, with 11 bases between them. The CDR3 reads CASSLEQGFSYNEQFF. The CDR3 coding sequence is TGCGCCAGCAGCTTGGAACAGGGTTTTTCCTACAATGAGCAGTTCTTC.

The table lists this clone with a few counts. V and J are TRBV28 and TRBJ2-3; the D is unclear. Germline loops: CDR1 MDHEN, CDR2 SYDVKM. V shed 6 bases and J shed 0 bases, with 10 bases lying between them. The CDR3 totals 14 residues. Written as DNA, the CDR3 is TGTGCCAGCAGGGCCGGCGGTAGCACAGATACGCAGTATTTT. This gives the protein CASRAGGSTDTQYF.

The V call is TRBV27, the J call TRBJ1-5; 7 bases agree with TRBD1. The CDR3 has 14 amino acids. Germline V lookup: CDR1 MNHEY, CDR2 SMNVEV (reference sequence). The ends lost 2 bases at V and 6 bases at J; junction bases unmatched: 4. This CDR3 is CASSLRDSVQPQHF. In nucleotides, the CDR3 is TGTGCCAGCAGTTTACGGGACAGTGTTCAGCCCCAGCATTTT.